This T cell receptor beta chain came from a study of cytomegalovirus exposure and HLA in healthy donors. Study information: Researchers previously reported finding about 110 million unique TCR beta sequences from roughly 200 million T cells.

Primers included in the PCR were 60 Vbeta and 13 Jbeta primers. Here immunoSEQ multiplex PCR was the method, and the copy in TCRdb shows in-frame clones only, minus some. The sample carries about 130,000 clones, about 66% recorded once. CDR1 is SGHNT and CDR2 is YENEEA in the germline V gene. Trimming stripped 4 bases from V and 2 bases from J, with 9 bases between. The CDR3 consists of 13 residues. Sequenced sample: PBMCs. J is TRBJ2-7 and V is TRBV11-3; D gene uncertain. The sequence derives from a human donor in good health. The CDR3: CASSSGAPYEQYF. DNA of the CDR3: TGTGCCAGCAGCTCAGGTGCCCCCTACGAGCAGTACTTC.